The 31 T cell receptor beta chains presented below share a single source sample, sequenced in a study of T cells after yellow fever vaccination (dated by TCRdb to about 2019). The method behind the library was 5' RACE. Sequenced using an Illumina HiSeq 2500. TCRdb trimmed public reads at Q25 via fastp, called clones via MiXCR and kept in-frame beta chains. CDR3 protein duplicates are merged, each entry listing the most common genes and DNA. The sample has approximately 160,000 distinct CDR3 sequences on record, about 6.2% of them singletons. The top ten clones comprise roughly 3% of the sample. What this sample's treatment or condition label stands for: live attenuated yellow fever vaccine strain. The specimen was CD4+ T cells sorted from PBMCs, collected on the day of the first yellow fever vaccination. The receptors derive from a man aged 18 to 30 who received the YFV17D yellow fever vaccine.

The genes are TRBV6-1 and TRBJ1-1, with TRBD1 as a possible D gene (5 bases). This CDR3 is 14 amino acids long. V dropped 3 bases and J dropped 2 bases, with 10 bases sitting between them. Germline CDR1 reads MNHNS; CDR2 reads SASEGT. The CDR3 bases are TGTGCCAGCAGTGACGACGGGACCAACACTGAAGCTTTCTTT. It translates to CASSDDGTNTEAFF.

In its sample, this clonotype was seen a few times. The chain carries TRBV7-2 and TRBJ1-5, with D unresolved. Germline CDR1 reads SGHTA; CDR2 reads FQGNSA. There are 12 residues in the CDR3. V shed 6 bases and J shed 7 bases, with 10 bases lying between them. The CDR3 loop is CASSQSRQPQHF. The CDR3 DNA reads TGTGCCAGCAGTCAAAGTAGGCAGCCCCAGCATTTT.

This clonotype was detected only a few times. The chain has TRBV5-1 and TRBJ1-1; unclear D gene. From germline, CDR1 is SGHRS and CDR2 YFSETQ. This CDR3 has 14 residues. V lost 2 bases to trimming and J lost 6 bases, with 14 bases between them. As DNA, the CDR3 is TGCGCCAGCAGCTTCTCATGGGGTGAATCTGAAGCTTTCTTT. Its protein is CASSFSWGESEAFF.

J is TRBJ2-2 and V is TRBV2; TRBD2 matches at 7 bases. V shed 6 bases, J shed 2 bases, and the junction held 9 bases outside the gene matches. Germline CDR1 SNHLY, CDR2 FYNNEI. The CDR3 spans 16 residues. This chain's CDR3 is CASSSSAGVNTGELFF. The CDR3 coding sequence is TGTGCCAGCAGCAGCAGCGCGGGGGTAAACACCGGGGAGCTGTTTTTT.

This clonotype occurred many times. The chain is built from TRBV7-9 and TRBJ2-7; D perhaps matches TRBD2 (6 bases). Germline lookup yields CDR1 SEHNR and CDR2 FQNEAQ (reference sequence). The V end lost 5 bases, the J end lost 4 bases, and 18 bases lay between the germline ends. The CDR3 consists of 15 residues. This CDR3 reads CASSQIRAGRYEQYF. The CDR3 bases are TGTGCCAGCAGCCAAATAAGGGCAGGGAGGTACGAGCAGTACTTC.

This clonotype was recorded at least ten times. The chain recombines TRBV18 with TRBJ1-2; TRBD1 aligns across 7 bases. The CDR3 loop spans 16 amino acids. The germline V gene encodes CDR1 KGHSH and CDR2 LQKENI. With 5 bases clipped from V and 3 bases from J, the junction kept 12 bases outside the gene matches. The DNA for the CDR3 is TGTGCCAGCTCAGCCTGGACAGGCGGGGAGGACTATGGCTACACCTTC. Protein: CASSAWTGGEDYGYTF.

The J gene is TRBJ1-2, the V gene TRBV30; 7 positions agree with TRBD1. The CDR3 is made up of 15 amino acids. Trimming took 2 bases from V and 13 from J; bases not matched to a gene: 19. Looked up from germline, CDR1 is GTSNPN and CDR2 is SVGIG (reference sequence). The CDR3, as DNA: TGTGCCTGGAGTTTTTTTCGTAGGGGGCCTGGAGGTTCCACCTTC. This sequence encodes CAWSFFRRGPGGSTF.

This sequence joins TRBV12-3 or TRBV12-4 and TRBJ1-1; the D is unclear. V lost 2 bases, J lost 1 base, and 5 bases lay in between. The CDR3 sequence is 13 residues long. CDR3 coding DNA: TGTGCCAGCAGTTTAATCAGGAACACTGAAGCTTTCTTT. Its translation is CASSLIRNTEAFF.

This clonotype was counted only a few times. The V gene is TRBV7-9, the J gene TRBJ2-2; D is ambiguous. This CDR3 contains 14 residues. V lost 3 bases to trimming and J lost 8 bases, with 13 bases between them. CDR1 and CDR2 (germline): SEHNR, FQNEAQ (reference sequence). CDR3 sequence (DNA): TGTGCCAGCAGCTTGGTATTGGTCCCTGGGGAGCTGTTTTTT. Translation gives CASSLVLVPGELFF.

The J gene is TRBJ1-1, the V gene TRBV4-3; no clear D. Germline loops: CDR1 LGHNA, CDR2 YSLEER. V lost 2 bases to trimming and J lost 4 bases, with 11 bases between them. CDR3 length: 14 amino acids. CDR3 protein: CASSQRTASTEAFF. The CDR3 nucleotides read TGCGCCAGCAGCCAACGAACTGCAAGCACTGAAGCTTTCTTT.

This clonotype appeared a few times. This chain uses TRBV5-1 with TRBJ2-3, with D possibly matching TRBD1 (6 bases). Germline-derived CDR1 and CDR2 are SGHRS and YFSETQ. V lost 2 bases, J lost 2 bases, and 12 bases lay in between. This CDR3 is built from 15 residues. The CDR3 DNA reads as TGCGCCAGCAGCTTTATCGACAGGTTCACAGATACGCAGTATTTT. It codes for CASSFIDRFTDTQYF.

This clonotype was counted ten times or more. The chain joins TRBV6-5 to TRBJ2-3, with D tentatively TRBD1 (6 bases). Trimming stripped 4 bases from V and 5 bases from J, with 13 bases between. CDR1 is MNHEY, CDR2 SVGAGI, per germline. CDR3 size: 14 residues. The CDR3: CASSSGAGGDTQYF. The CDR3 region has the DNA TGTGCCAGCAGTTCAGGGGCAGGAGGAGATACGCAGTATTTT.

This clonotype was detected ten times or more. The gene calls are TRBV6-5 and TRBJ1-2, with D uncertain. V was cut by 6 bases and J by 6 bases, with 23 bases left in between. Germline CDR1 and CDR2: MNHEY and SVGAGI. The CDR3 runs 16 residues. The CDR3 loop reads CASSRGNFVGGNGYTF. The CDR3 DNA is TGTGCCAGCAGCCGAGGGAATTTTGTAGGAGGCAATGGCTACACCTTC.

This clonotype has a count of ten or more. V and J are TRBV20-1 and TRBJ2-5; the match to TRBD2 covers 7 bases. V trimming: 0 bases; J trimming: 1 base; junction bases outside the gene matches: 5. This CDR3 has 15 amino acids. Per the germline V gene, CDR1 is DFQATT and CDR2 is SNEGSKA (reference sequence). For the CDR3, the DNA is TGCAGTGCTAGAGAGGGGAGGGGTCCCCAAGAGACCCAGTACTTC. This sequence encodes CSAREGRGPQETQYF.

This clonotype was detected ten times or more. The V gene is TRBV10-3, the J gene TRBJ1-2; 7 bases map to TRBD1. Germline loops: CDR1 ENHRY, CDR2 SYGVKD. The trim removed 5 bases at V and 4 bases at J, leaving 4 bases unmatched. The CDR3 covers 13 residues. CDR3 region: CAISRQGTYGYTF. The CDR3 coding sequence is TGTGCCATCAGTCGACAGGGTACCTATGGCTACACCTTC.

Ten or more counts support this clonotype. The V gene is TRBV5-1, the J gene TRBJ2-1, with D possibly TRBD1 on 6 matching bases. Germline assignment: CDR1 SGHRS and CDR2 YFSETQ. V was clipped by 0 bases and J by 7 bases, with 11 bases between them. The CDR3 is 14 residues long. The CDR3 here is CASSLATRGNEQFF. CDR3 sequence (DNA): TGCGCCAGCAGCTTGGCAACCAGGGGAAATGAGCAGTTCTTC.

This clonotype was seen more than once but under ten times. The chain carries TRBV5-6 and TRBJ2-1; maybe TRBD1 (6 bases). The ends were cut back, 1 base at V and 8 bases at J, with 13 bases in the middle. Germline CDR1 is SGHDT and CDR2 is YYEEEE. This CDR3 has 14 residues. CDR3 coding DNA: TGTGCCAGCAGCTTGTTGGGGGCAGTCGATGAGCAGTTCTTC. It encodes CASSLLGAVDEQFF. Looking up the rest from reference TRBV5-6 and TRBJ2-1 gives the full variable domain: DAGVTQSPTHLIKTRGQQVTLRCSPKSGHDTVSWYQQALGQGPQFIFQYYEEEERQRGNFPDRFSGHQFPNYSSELNVNALLLGDSALYLCASSLLGAVDEQFFGPGTRLTVL.

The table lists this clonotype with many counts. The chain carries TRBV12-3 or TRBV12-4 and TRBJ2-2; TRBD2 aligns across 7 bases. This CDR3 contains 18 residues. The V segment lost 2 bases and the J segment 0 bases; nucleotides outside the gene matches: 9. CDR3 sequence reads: CASSLYGWEGTNTGELFF. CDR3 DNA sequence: TGTGCCAGCAGTTTATATGGCTGGGAGGGCACGAACACCGGGGAGCTGTTTTTT.

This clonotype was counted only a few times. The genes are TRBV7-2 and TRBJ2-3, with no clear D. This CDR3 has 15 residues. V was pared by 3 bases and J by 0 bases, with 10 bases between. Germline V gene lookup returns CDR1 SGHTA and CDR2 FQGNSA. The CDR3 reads CASSFVQSSTDTQYF. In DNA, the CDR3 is TGTGCCAGCAGCTTCGTCCAGTCTAGCACAGATACGCAGTATTTT.

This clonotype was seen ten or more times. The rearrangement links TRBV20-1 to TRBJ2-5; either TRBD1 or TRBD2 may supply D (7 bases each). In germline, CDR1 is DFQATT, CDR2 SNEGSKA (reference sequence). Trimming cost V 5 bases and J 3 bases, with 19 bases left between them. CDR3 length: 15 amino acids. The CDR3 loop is CSAFKRGQSKETQYF. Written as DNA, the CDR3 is TGCAGTGCTTTCAAGCGGGGACAGAGCAAAGAGACCCAGTACTTC.

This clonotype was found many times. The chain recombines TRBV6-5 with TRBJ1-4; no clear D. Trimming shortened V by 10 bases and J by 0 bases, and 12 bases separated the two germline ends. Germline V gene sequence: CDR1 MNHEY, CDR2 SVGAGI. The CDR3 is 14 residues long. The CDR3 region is CATQDLTTNEKLFF. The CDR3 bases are TGTGCCACTCAGGACCTTACAACTAATGAAAAACTGTTTTTT.

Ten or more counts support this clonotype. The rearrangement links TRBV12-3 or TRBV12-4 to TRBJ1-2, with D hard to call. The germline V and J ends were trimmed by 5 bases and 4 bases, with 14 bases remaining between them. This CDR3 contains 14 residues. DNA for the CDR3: TGTGCCAGCAGTACACAACAAGGGATCTATGGCTACACCTTC. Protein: CASSTQQGIYGYTF.

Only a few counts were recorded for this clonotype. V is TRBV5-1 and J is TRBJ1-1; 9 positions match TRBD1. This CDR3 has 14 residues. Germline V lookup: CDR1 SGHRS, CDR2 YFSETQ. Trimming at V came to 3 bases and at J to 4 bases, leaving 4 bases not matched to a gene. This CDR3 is CASSSLTGGTEAFF. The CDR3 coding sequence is TGCGCCAGCAGCTCGCTGACAGGGGGCACTGAAGCTTTCTTT.

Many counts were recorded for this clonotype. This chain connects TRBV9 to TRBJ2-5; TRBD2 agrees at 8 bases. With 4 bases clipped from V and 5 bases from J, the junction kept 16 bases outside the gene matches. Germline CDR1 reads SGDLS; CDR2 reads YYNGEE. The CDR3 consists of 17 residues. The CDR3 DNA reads TGTGCCAGCAGCCCCCGCTCCTCCAGCGGGGGCGCCGAGACCCAGTACTTC. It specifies CASSPRSSSGGAETQYF.

CDR3: CASSSPGNEKLFF. The CDR3 DNA sequence: TGTGCCAGCAGCTCCCCGGGTAATGAAAAACTGTTTTTT. This rearrangement joins TRBV5-4 to TRBJ1-4; D unresolved. CDR3 size: 13 residues. Deletions cut 3 bases from V and 4 bases from J, with 7 bases between. Germline V gene lookup returns CDR1 SGHNT and CDR2 YYREEE (reference sequence).

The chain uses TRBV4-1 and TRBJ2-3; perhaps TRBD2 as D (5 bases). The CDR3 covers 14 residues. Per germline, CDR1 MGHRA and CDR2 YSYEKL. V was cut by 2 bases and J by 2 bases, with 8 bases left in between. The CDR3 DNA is TGCGCCAGCAGCCAAACCGGGATCACAGATACGCAGTATTTT. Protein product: CASSQTGITDTQYF.

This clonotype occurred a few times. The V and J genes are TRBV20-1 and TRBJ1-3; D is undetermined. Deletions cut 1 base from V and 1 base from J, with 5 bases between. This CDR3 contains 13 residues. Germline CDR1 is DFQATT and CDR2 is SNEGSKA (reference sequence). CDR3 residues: CSARVPSGNTIYF. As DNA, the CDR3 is TGCAGTGCTAGAGTCCCGTCTGGAAACACCATATATTTT.

CDR3 in amino acids: CASSLAGDSSGETQYF. In DNA form, the CDR3 reads TGTGCCAGCAGTCTAGCGGGGGACAGCTCGGGAGAGACCCAGTACTTC. The chain uses TRBV25-1 and TRBJ2-5; 10 bases fit TRBD2. The germline V gene encodes CDR1 MGHDK and CDR2 SYGVNS. Unmatched junction bases numbered 10, after V lost 5 bases and J lost 4 bases. The CDR3 has 16 amino acids.

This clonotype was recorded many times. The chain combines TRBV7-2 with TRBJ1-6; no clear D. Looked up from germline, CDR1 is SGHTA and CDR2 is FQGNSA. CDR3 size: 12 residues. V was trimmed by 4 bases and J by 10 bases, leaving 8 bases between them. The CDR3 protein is CASSSPWSPLHF. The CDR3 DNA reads TGTGCCAGCAGCTCTCCGTGGTCACCCCTCCACTTT. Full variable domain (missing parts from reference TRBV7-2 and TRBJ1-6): GAGVSQSPSNKVTEKGKDVELRCDPISGHTALYWYRQSLGQGLEFLIYFQGNSAPDKSGLPSDRFSAERTGGSVSTLTIQRTQQEDSAVYLCASSSPWSPLHFGNGTRLTVT.

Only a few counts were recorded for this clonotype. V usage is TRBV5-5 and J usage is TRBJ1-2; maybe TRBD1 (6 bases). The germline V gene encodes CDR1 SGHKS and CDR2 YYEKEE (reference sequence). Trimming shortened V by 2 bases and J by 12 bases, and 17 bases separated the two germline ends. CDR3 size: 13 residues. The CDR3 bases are TGTGCCAGCAGCTTATCTTTTACAGGGACGAACACCTTC. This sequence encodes CASSLSFTGTNTF.

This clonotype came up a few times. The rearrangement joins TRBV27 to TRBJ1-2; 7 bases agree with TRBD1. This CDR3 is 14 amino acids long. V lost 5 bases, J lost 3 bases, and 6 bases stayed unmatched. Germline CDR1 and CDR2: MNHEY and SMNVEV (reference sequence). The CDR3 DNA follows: TGTGCCAGCAGTCCGGTGACAGGGTACTATGGCTACACCTTC. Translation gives CASSPVTGYYGYTF.